These T cell receptor beta chains were read from a single sample in a study of CD8 T cells in ankylosing spondylitis. TCRdb reprocessed the 5' RACE reads via MiXCR and lists one record per CDR3 protein. The table records about 400,000 distinct CDR3 sequences, 20% to 25% of them present only once. Sequences were obtained from blood, either unsorted or a sorted T cell fraction (not recorded which). All receptors derive from a male donor with ankylosing spondylitis. The CDR3 runs from the conserved cysteine through the conserved F or W. D genes are given only for firm matches. Clone size appears in some rows only: once, few, many, or a class for an expanded clone.

size: few; V: TRBV7-9; J: TRBJ2-2; D: NA; DNA: TGTGCCAGCAGCCAGAGAGCGGGCGACCCCGCAACGGGGGAGCTGTTTTTT; CDR3: CASSQRAGDPATGELFF
size: NA; V: TRBV7-9; J: TRBJ1-1; D: NA; DNA: TGTGCCAGCAGCCCACCGTTGGCGGCTATCGCTGAAGCTTTCTTT; CDR3: CASSPPLAAIAEAFF
size: NA; V: TRBV20-1; J: TRBJ1-4; D: NA; DNA: TGCAGTGCCCTCCTGACGGGGGGTAATGACAAACTGTTTTTT; CDR3: CSALLTGGNDKLFF
size: NA; V: TRBV20-1; J: TRBJ1-4; D: NA; DNA: TGCAGTGCTAGAGATCAGCGGGGAAGTCCTGAAAAACTGTTTTTT; CDR3: CSARDQRGSPEKLFF
size: NA; V: TRBV25-1; J: TRBJ1-5; D: NA; DNA: TGTGCCAGCAGTGAAGTTGGGACCAATCAGCCCCAGCATTTT; CDR3: CASSEVGTNQPQHF
size: few; V: TRBV6-2/TRBV6-3; J: TRBJ1-5; D: NA; DNA: TGTGCCAGCAGTCGGGGACCGTCAACGCAGCCCCAGCATTTT; CDR3: CASSRGPSTQPQHF
size: NA; V: TRBV7-8; J: TRBJ1-1; D: NA; DNA: TGTGCCAGCAGCTTAGGTTGGGGGAGGGACACTGAAGCTTTCTTT; CDR3: CASSLGWGRDTEAFF
size: many; V: TRBV29-1; J: TRBJ2-1; D: TRBD2; DNA: TGCAGCGTGAAAACTAGCGGGAGCTCCTACAATGAGCAGTTCTTC; CDR3: CSVKTSGSSYNEQFF
size: many; V: TRBV3-1; J: TRBJ2-1; D: NA; DNA: TGTGCCAGCAGTCCCCGAATACTTACTGCGTCCTACAATGAGCAGTTCTTC; CDR3: CASSPRILTASYNEQFF
size: NA; V: TRBV11-2; J: TRBJ2-1; D: TRBD2; DNA: TGTGCCAGCAGCTCCCGAGCGGGGCCCCGGAATGAGCAGTTCTTC; CDR3: CASSSRAGPRNEQFF
size: few; V: TRBV20-1; J: TRBJ1-2; D: NA; DNA: TGCAGTGCTAGTGCCCAGGGATTTGTTGTGGGCTACACCTTC; CDR3: CSASAQGFVVGYTF
size: once; V: TRBV19; J: TRBJ2-7; D: TRBD2; DNA: TGTGCCAGTAGTATTCGGGAGGGGCCCTACGAGCAGTACTTC; CDR3: CASSIREGPYEQYF
size: few; V: TRBV29-1; J: TRBJ1-4; D: NA; DNA: TGCAGCGTTGAGGAAGCTGAAAAACTGTTTTTT; CDR3: CSVEEAEKLFF
size: NA; V: TRBV12-3/TRBV12-4; J: TRBJ2-7; D: NA; DNA: TGTGCCAGCACCCTCGGGGGAGTCTCCTACGAGCAGTACTTC; CDR3: CASTLGGVSYEQYF
size: many; V: TRBV5-1; J: TRBJ2-3; D: NA; DNA: TGCGCCAGCAGCTTGTGGGGCCTTGGCGAACCTAGCACAGATACGCAGTATTTT; CDR3: CASSLWGLGEPSTDTQYF
size: few; V: TRBV28; J: TRBJ2-6; D: NA; DNA: TGTGCCAGCAGTTTACTCGGGGGAGGAAGTTCTGGGGCCAACGTCCTGACTTTC; CDR3: CASSLLGGGSSGANVLTF
size: NA; V: TRBV28; J: TRBJ2-7; D: NA; DNA: TGTGCCAGCAGTTTCGGCAGACTCACATTTTACGAGCAGTACTTC; CDR3: CASSFGRLTFYEQYF
size: NA; V: TRBV24-1; J: TRBJ1-1; D: NA; DNA: TGTGCCACCGTCCGGGGGATGAACACTGAAGCTTTCTTT; CDR3: CATVRGMNTEAFF
size: NA; V: TRBV6-2/TRBV6-3; J: TRBJ1-1; D: NA; DNA: TGTGCCAGCCGCCCCGAGACAGGAACTGAAGCTTTCTTT; CDR3: CASRPETGTEAFF
size: NA; V: TRBV5-1; J: TRBJ2-5; D: NA; DNA: TGCGCCAGCAGCTTGGTCGGCAGTACGGTCCAAGAGACCCAGTACTTC; CDR3: CASSLVGSTVQETQYF
size: NA; V: TRBV29-1; J: TRBJ2-7; D: NA; DNA: TGCAGCGTGAAGGGAGGCAGGGGCGAGCAGTACTTC; CDR3: CSVKGGRGEQYF
size: NA; V: TRBV29-1; J: TRBJ2-3; D: NA; DNA: TGCAGCGGGCGGGGTGGTACGCAGTATTTT; CDR3: CSGRGGTQYF
size: NA; V: TRBV12-3/TRBV12-4; J: TRBJ2-5; D: TRBD2; DNA: TGTGCCAGCAGTTTTACGGGAGGGATCCAAGAGACCCAGTACTTC; CDR3: CASSFTGGIQETQYF
size: few; V: TRBV3-1; J: TRBJ2-1; D: TRBD1; DNA: TGTGCCAGCAGCCAAGGTAAAACAGGGGGCTTTTTCTCCAATGAGCAGTTCTTC; CDR3: CASSQGKTGGFFSNEQFF